These 21 T cell receptor beta chains came from one sample sequenced in a study of control samples from healthy donors and cancer patients. Some clones are missing from TCRdb's copy, which holds only in-frame ones; the method was immunoSEQ multiplex PCR. This table holds approximately 49,000 clones, approximately 86% found once. The material sequenced was PBMCs. The receptor set was obtained from a woman in her 50s with lung cancer.

V gene TRBV5-1 combines with J gene TRBJ2-3; either TRBD1 or TRBD2 may fit D (5 bases each). The V end lost 1 base, the J end lost 1 base, and 7 bases lay between the germline ends. The CDR3 loop spans 14 amino acids. Germline V gives CDR1 SGHRS, CDR2 YFSETQ. The CDR3 here is CASSLLGRTDTQYF. The CDR3 DNA is TGCGCCAGCAGCTTGTTGGGACGCACAGATACGCAGTATTTT.

CDR3 nucleotides: TGTGCCAGCAGCACGGGGCCTCTTGGGTACTATGGCTACACCTTC. It specifies CASSTGPLGYYGYTF. The J gene is TRBJ1-2, the V gene TRBV7-2; a weak D match, TRBD1 (5 bases). Trimming took 5 bases from V and 3 from J, leaving 16 bases between them. Per germline, CDR1 SGHTA and CDR2 FQGNSA. The CDR3 has 15 amino acids.

V is TRBV18 and J is TRBJ1-2, with 7 bases that match TRBD1. The CDR3 has 15 amino acids. The V gene's germline CDR1 is KGHSH and CDR2 LQKENI. V lost 3 bases and J lost 8; bases outside the gene matches: 12. The DNA for the CDR3 is TGTGCCAGCTCACCGGACAGGATGCTTCTGGGGGGCTACACCTTC. Translating gives CASSPDRMLLGGYTF.

CDR3 sequence reads: CASSLWTGVGETQYF. The CDR3 coding sequence is TGTGCCAGCAGCTTATGGACAGGGGTAGGGGAGACCCAGTACTTC. This chain links TRBV7-2 with TRBJ2-5; TRBD1 agrees at 9 bases. CDR3 length: 15 amino acids. Germline V gene sequence: CDR1 SGHTA, CDR2 FQGNSA. J gave up 5 bases and V 2 bases, and 6 bases lay outside the gene matches.

The chain combines TRBV12-5 with TRBJ1-1; the D gene is possibly TRBD1 (5 bases). Germline V gene data show CDR1 as LGHNT and CDR2 as FRNRAP. V lost 3 bases and J 0 bases, leaving 8 bases between the germline ends. CDR3 length: 14 residues. This CDR3 is CASGFTGLNTEAFF. CDR3 nucleotide sequence: TGTGCTAGTGGTTTCACAGGATTGAACACTGAAGCTTTCTTT.

The chain links TRBV7-8 to TRBJ2-2; possible D gene TRBD2, 5 bases. This CDR3 spans 15 amino acids. Trimming pared 5 bases from V and 3 bases from J, leaving 13 bases between. Per germline, CDR1 SGHVS and CDR2 FQNEAQ. The CDR3 loop is CASSRGGLDTGELFF. CDR3 DNA sequence: TGTGCCAGCAGCCGAGGAGGTCTAGACACCGGGGAGCTGTTTTTT.

This chain uses TRBV19 with TRBJ1-1; no clear D gene. The CDR3 is 13 residues long. Germline CDR1 LNHDA, CDR2 SQIVND (reference sequence). V lost 5 bases to trimming and J lost 3 bases, with 10 bases between them. CDR3 sequence reads: CASSRLVDTEAFF. Written as DNA, the CDR3 is TGTGCCAGTAGTCGTTTGGTTGACACTGAAGCTTTCTTT.

The rearrangement links TRBV28 to TRBJ2-1, with 7 bases identical to TRBD1. Germline values: CDR1 MDHEN, CDR2 SYDVKM. Trimming removed 7 bases from V and 3 bases from J; junction bases left unmatched: 12. The CDR3 runs to 16 residues. CDR3 nucleotides: TGTGCCAGCACCGATATGCTAGGGGGCGACTACAATGAGCAGTTCTTC. Translating gives CASTDMLGGDYNEQFF.

The genes are TRBV4-2 and TRBJ1-6; TRBD1 matches 7 bases. The J segment lost 6 bases and the V segment lost 0 bases, leaving 8 bases of the junction unmatched. The CDR3 sequence is 17 residues long. CDR1 LGHNA and CDR2 YNFKEQ come from the germline V gene. CDR3 in DNA: TGTGCCAGCAGCCAAGAAGGGACAGCAGCAGCTAATTCACCCCTCCACTTT. It codes for CASSQEGTAAANSPLHF.

V is TRBV4-3 and J is TRBJ1-1; no firm D call. Looked up from germline, CDR1 is LGHNA and CDR2 is YSLEER. The CDR3 is 16 amino acids. The V end was cut by 1 base, the J end by 0 bases, with 12 bases between. The CDR3 reads CASSQAHGNLNTEAFF. The DNA for the CDR3 is TGCGCCAGCAGCCAAGCCCACGGAAATTTGAACACTGAAGCTTTCTTT.

J is TRBJ1-4 and V is TRBV7-2, with D tentatively TRBD1 (6 bases). The germline V and J ends were trimmed by 5 bases and 2 bases, with 12 bases remaining between them. The length of the CDR3 is 15 residues. Germline assignment: CDR1 SGHTA and CDR2 FQGNSA. The CDR3 nucleotides are TGTGCCAGCAGCCCCAACAGGGTGACTAATGAAAAACTGTTTTTT. Its protein is CASSPNRVTNEKLFF.

V is TRBV18 and J is TRBJ1-3; no clear D. Per germline, CDR1 KGHSH and CDR2 LQKENI. This CDR3 region has 14 residues. Trimming pared 6 bases from V and 2 bases from J, leaving 11 bases between. The CDR3 bases are TGTGCCAGCTCTCTCTTCGACCCTGGAAACACCATATATTTT. This gives the protein CASSLFDPGNTIYF.

This sequence joins TRBV6-5 and TRBJ2-7; the D is unclear. CDR1 and CDR2 from the germline V gene are MNHEY and SVGAGI. The CDR3 totals 13 residues. V was clipped by 7 bases and J by 0 bases, with 10 bases between them. As DNA, the CDR3 is TGTGCCAGCACCGCCGGGCACTCCTACGAGCAGTACTTC. Translation: CASTAGHSYEQYF.

This chain uses TRBV3-1 (or the pseudogene TRBV3-2) with TRBJ1-6; 7 positions match TRBD1. This CDR3 spans 15 amino acids. Losses at the gene ends were 4 bases for V and 10 bases for J; bases not matched to a gene: 10. CDR1 LGHDT and CDR2 YNNKEL come from the germline V gene (reference sequence). The CDR3 spells CASSPAEGAGSPLHF. The DNA of the CDR3 is TGTGCCAGCAGCCCGGCCGAGGGGGCAGGATCACCCCTCCACTTT.

The gene calls are TRBV12-3 or TRBV12-4 and TRBJ2-3, with TRBD1 matching 7 bases. The length of the CDR3 is 13 residues. J lost 2 bases, V lost 9 bases, and 5 bases had no gene match. As DNA, the CDR3 is TGTGCCAGTTCCGGGACAGACACAGATACGCAGTATTTT. Amino acid sequence: CASSGTDTDTQYF.

This clone occurred once. The V gene is TRBV18, the J gene TRBJ1-2; D possibly corresponds to TRBD1 (5 bases). V was shortened by 3 bases and J by 1 base, with 9 bases between the two germline ends. CDR1 and CDR2 from the germline V gene are KGHSH and LQKENI. CDR3 length equals 14 residues. The CDR3 loop is CASSPPTDNYGYTF. The CDR3 coding sequence is TGTGCCAGCTCACCTCCGACAGATAACTATGGCTACACCTTC.

This chain connects TRBV5-1 to TRBJ1-1, with a weak D call TRBD1 (5 bases). The CDR3 contains 16 residues. Trimming removed 4 bases from V and 1 base from J, with 17 bases in between. From germline, CDR1 is SGHRS and CDR2 YFSETQ. The DNA of the CDR3 is TGCGCCAGCAGCCTGTCTCCGGGACTGGGGAACACTGAAGCTTTCTTT. It encodes CASSLSPGLGNTEAFF.

This rearrangement joins TRBV11-2 to TRBJ1-1; perhaps TRBD1 as D (6 bases). This CDR3 comprises 13 residues. CDR1 and CDR2 from the germline V gene are SGHAT and FQNNGV. The V end was cut by 4 bases, the J end by 8 bases, with 14 bases between. The CDR3: CASSSLQGTEAFF. Here the CDR3 DNA reads TGTGCCAGCAGCTCTTTACAGGGAACAGAAGCTTTCTTT.

The chain recombines TRBV28 with TRBJ1-1; maybe TRBD1 (5 bases). The CDR3 length is 13 residues. V gave up 6 bases and J gave up 6 bases, with 14 bases separating them. Germline V gives CDR1 MDHEN, CDR2 SYDVKM. CDR3 residues: CASSKWGDAEAFF. The CDR3 coding sequence is TGTGCCAGCAGCAAGTGGGGGGACGCTGAAGCTTTCTTT.

For this clone: At one boundary the junction diverges from the germline segment, which might be a read error. The chain is built from TRBV5-1 and TRBJ2-7; 8 bases align to TRBD2. CDR1 is SGHRS, CDR2 YFSETQ, per germline. The CDR3 is 15 residues long. As DNA, the CDR3 is TGCGCCCGCAGCGTCACCGGGGGGGCGGGCTACGAGCAGTACTTC. Its protein is CARSVTGGAGYEQYF.

A single count supports this clone. The V call is TRBV19, the J call TRBJ1-2, with 8 bases fitting TRBD1. Germline values: CDR1 LNHDA, CDR2 SQIVND (reference sequence). The J segment lost 4 bases and the V segment lost 7 bases, leaving 8 bases of the junction unmatched. There are 14 residues in the CDR3. CDR3 amino acids: CASKRQGTPYGYTF. The CDR3 DNA follows: TGTGCCAGTAAACGACAGGGGACCCCCTATGGCTACACCTTC.